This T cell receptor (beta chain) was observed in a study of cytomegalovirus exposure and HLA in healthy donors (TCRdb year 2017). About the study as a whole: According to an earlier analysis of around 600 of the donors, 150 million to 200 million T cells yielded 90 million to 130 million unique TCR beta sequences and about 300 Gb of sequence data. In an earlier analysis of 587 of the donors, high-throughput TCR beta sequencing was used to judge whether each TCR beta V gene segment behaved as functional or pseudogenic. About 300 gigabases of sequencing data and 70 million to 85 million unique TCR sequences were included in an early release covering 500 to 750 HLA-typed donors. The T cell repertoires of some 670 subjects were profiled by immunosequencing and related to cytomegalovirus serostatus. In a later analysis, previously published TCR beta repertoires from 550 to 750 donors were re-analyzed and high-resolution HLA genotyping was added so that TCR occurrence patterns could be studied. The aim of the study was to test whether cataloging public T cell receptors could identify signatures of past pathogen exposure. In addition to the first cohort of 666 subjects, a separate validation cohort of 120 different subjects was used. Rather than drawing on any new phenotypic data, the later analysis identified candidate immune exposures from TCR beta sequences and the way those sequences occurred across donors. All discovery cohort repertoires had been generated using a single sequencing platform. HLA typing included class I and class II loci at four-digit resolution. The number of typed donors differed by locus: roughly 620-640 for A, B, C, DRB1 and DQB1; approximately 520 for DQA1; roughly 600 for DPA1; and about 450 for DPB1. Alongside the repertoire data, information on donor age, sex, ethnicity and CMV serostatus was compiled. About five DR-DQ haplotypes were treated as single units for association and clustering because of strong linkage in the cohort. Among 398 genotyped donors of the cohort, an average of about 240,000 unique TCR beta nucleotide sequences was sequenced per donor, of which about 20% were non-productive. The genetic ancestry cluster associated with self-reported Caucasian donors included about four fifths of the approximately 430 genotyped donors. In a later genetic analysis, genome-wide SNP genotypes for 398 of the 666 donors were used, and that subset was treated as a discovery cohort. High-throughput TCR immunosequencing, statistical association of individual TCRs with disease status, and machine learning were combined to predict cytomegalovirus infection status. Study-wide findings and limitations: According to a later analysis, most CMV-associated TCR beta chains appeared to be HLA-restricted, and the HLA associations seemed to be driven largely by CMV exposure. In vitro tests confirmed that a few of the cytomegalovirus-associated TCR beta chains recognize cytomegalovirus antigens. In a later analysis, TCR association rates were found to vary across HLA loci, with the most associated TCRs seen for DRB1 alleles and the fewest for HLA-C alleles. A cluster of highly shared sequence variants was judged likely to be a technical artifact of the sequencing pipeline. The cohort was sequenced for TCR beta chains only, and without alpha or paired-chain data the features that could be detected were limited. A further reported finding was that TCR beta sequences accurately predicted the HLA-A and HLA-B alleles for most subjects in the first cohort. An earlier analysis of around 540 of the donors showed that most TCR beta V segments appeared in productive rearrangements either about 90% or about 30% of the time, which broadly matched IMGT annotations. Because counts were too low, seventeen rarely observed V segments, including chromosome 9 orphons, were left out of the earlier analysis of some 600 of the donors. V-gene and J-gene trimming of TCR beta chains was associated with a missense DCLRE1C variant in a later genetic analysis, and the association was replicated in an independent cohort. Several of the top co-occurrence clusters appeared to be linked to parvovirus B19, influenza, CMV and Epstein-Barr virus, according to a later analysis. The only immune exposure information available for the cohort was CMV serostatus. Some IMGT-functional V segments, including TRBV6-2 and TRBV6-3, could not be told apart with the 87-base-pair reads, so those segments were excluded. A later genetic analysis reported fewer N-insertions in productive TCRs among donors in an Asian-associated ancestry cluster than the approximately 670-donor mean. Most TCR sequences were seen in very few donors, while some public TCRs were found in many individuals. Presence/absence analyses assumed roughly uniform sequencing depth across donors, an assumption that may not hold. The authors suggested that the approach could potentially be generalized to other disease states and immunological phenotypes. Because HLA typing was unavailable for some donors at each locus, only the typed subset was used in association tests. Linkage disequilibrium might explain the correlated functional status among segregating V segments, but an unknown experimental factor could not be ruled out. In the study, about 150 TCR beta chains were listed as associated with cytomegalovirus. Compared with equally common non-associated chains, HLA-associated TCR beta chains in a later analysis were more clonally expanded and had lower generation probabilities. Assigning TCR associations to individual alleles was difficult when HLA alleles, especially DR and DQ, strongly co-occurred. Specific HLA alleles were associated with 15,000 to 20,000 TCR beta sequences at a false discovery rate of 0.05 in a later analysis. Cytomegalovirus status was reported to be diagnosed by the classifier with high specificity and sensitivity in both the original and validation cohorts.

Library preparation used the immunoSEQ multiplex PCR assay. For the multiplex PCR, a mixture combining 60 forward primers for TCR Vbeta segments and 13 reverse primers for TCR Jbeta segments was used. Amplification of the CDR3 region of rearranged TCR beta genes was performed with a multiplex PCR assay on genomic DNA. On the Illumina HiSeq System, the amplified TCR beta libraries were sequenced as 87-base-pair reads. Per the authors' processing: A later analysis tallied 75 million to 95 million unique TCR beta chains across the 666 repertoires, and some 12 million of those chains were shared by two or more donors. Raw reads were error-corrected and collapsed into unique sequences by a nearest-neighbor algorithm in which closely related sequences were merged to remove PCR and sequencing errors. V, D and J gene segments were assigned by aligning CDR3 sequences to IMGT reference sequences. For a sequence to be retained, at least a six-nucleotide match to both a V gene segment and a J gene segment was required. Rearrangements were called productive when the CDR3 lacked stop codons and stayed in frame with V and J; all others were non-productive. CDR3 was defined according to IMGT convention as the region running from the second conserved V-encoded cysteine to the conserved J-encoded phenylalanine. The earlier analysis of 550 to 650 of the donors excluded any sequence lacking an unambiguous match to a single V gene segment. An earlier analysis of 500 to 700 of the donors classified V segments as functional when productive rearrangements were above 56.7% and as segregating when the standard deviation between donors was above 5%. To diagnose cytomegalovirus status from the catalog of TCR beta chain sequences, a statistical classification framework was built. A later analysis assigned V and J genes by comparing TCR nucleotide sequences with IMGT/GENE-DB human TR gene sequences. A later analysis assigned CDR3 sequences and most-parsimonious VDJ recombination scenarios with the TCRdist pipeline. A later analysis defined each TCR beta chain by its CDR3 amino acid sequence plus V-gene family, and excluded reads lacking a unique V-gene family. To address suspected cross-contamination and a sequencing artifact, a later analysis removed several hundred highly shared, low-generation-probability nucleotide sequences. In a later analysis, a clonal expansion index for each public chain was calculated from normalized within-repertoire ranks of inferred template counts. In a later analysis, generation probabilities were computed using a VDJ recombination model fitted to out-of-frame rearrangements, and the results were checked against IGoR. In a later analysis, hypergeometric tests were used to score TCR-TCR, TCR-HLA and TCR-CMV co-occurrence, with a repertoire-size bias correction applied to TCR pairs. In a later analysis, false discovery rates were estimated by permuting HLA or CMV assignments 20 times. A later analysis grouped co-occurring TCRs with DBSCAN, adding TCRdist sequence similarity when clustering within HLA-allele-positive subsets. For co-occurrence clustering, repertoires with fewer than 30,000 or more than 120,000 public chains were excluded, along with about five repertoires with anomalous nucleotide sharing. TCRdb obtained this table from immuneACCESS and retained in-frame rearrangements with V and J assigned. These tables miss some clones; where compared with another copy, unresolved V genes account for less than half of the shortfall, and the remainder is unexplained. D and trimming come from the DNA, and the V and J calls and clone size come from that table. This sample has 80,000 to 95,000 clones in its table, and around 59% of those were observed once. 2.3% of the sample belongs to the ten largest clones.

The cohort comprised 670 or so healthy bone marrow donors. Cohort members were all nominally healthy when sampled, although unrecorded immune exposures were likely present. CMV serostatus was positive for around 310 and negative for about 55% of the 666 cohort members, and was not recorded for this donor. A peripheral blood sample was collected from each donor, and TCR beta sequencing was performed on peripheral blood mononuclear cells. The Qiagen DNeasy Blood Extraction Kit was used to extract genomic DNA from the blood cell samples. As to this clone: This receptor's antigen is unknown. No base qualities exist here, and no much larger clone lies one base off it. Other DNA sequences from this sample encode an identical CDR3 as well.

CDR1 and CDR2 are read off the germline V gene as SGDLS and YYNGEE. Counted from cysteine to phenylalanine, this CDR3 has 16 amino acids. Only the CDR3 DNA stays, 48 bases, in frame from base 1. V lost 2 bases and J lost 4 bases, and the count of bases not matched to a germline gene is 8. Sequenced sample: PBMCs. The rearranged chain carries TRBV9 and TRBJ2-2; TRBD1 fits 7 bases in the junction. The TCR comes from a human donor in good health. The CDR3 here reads CASSVRDRVGTGELFF. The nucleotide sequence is TGTGCCAGCAGCGTCCGAGACAGGGTTGGCACCGGGGAGCTGTTTTTT. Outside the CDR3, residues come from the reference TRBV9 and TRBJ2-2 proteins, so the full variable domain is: DSGVTQTPKHLITATGQRVTLRCSPRSGDLSVYWYQQSLDQGLQFLIQYYNGEERAKGNILERFSAQQFPDLHSELNLSSLELGDSALYFCASSVRDRVGTGELFFGEGSRLTVL.